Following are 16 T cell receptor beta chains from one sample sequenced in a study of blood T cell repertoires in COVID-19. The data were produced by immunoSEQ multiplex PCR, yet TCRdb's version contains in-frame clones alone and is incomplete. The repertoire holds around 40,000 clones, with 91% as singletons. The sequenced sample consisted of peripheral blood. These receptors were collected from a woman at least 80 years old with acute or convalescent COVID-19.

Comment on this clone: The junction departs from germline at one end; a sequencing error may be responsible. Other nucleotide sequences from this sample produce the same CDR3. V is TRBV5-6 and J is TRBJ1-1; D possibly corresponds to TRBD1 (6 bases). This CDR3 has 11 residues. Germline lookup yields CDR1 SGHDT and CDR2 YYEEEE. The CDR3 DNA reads TGTGCCAGCAGCCGGGACACCGAAGCTTTCTTT. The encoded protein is CASSRDTEAFF.

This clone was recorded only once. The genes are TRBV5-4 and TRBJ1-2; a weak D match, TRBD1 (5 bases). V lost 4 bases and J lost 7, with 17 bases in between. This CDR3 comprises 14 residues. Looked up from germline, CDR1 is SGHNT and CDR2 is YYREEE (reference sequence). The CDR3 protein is CASSRNRDFAGYTF. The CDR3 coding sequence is TGTGCCAGCAGCCGAAACCGGGACTTCGCTGGCTACACCTTC.

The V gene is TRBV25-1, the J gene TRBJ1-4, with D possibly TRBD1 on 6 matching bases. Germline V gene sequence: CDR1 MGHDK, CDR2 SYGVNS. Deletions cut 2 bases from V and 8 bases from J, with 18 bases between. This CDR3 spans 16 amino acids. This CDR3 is CASSEEGAQGDEKLFF. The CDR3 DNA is TGTGCCAGCAGTGAAGAAGGGGCACAGGGAGACGAAAAACTGTTTTTT.

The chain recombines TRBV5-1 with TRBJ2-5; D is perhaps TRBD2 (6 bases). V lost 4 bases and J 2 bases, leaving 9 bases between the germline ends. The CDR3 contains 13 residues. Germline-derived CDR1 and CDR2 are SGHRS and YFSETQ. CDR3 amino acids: CASSAGGQETQYF. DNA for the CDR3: TGCGCCAGCAGCGCCGGGGGTCAAGAGACCCAGTACTTC.

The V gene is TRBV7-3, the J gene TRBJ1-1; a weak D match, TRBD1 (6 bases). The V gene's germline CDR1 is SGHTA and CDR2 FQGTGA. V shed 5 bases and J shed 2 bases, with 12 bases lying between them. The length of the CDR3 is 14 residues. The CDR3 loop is CASSVGHRNTEAFF. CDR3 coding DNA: TGTGCCAGCAGCGTGGGACACCGTAACACTGAAGCTTTCTTT.

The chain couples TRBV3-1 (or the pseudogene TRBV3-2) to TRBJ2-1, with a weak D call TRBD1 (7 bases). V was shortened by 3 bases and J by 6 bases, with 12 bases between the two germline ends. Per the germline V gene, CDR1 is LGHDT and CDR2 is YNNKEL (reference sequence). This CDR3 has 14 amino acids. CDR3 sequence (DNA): TGTGCCAGCAGCCACCGACAGGGACTCAATGAGCAGTTCTTC. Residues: CASSHRQGLNEQFF.

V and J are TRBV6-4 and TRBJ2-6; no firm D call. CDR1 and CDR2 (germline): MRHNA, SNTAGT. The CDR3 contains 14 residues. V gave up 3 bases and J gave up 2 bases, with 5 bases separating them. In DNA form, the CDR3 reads TGTGCCAGCAGTGAGGGCGCTGGGGCCAACGTCCTGACTTTC. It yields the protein CASSEGAGANVLTF.

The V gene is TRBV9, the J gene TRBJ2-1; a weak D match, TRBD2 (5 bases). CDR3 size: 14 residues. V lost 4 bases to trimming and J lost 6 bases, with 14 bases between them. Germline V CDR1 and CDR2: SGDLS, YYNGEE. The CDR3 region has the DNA TGTGCCAGCAGCACCCGGACTTCCACCAATGAGCAGTTCTTC. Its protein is CASSTRTSTNEQFF.

DNA of the CDR3: TGTGCCAGCAGCTTTAGGACAGACAACTATGGCTACACCTTC. As protein: CASSFRTDNYGYTF. The chain employs TRBV5-5 and TRBJ1-2; perhaps TRBD1 as D (6 bases). The CDR3 length is 14 residues. The germline V gene has CDR1 SGHKS and CDR2 YYEKEE (reference sequence). V lost 2 bases and J 2 bases, leaving 10 bases between the germline ends. The variable domain in full, completed from reference TRBV5-5 and TRBJ1-2, reads DAGVTQSPTHLIKTRGQQVTLRCSPISGHKSVSWYQQVLGQGPQFIFQYYEKEERGRGNFPDRFSARQFPNYSSELNVNALLLGDSALYLCASSFRTDNYGYTFGSGTRLTVV.

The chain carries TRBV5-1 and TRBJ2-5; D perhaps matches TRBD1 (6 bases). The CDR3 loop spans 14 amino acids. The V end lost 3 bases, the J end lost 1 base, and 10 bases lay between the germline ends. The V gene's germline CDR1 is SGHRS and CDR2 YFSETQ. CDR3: CASSWDNIQETQYF. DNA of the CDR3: TGCGCCAGCAGCTGGGACAACATCCAAGAGACCCAGTACTTC.

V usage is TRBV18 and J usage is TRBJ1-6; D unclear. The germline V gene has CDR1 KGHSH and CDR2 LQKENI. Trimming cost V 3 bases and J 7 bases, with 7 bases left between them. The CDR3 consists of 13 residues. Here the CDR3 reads CASSPSGNSPLHF. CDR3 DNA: TGTGCCAGCTCACCCTCCGGGAATTCACCCCTCCACTTT.

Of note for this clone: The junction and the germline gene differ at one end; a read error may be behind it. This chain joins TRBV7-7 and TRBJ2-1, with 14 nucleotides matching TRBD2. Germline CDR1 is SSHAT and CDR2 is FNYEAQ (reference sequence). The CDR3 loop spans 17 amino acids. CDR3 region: CASSARLAGGPNNEQFF. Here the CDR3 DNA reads TGTGCTAGCAGCGCCCGACTAGCGGGGGGGCCAAACAATGAGCAGTTCTTC.

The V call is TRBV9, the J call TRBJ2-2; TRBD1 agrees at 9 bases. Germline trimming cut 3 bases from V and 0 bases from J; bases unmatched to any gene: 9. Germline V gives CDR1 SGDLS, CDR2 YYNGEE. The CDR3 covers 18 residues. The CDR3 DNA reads TGTGCCAGCAGCGAACGGACAGGGGCCCCAGCGAACACCGGGGAGCTGTTTTTT. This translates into CASSERTGAPANTGELFF.

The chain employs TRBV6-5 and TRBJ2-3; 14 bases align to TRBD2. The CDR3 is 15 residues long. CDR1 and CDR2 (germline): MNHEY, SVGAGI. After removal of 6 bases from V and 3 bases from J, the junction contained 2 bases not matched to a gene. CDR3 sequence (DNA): TGTGCCAGCAGCCGACTAGCGGGGGGGACAGATACGCAGTATTTT. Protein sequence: CASSRLAGGTDTQYF.

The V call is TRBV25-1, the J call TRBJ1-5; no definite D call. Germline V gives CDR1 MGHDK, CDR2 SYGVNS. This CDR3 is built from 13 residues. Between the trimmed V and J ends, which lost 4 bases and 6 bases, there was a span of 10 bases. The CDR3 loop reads CASSGREGQPQHF. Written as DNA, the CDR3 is TGTGCCAGCAGTGGCCGGGAAGGTCAGCCCCAGCATTTT.

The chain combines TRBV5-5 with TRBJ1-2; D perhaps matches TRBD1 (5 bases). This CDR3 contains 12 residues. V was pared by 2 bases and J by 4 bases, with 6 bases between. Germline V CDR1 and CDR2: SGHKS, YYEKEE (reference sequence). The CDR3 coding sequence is TGTGCCAGCAGCTTTGACAGCTATGGCTACACCTTC. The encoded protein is CASSFDSYGYTF.